The sequence of this TCR beta chain was determined in a study of type 1 regulatory T cells. Across the whole study: T-allo10 is an in vitro-generated, Tr1-enriched CD4 T cell product specific for alloantigen. General observations from the study: Compared with non-type 1 regulatory T cells, type 1 regulatory T cells showed a more restricted TCR repertoire.

MiXCR, applied by TCRdb to the reads, yields one record per CDR3 protein. Seen here are about 71,000 distinct CDR3 sequences, less than 25% observed once, and the top ten hold 8.3%. In germline, CDR1 is MDHEN, CDR2 SYDVKM. The CDR3 totals 15 residues. With 6 bases clipped from V and 2 bases from J, the junction kept 6 bases outside the gene matches. Notes on this clonotype: The antigen is undetermined.

The V and J genes are TRBV28 and TRBJ1-2; 10 positions agree with TRBD1. The source is a human donor in good health. What was sequenced was cultured type 1 regulatory T (Tr1) cells, either the whole culture or a sorted fraction (not recorded which). Written as DNA, the CDR3 is TGTGCCAGCAGCGCCCCGGGACAGGGGAACTATGGCTACACCTTC. It yields the protein CASSAPGQGNYGYTF.